These T cell receptor beta chains were read from a single sample in a study of shared clonotypes between healthy human individuals. The protocol was immunoSEQ multiplex PCR, while the TCRdb copy is restricted to in-frame clones and leaves out a portion. The repertoire has over 2,000,000 clones, over 85% of them found once; the top ten carry about 1.7%. The sample was naive CD8+ T cells from PBMCs. The receptor source for this set is a man between 18 and 35 years old in good health. Some clones in this sample may be carry-over from other donors' samples. The CDR3 runs from the conserved cysteine through the conserved F or W.

TRBJ2-1 | TRBV4-1 | CASSQVGPSGTYNEQFF
TRBJ1-1 | TRBV21-1 | CASLEGGKAPNTEAFF
TRBJ2-1 | TRBV4-3 | CASSQDAATYNEQFF
TRBJ2-1 | TRBV2 | CASSGSSGFYNEQFF
TRBJ2-7 | TRBV29-1 | CSGVYGEQYF
TRBJ1-2 | TRBV4-1 | CASSQDRDYGYTF
TRBJ2-7 | TRBV6-1 | CASSEEAGGGYEQYF
TRBJ1-5 | TRBV28 | CASSFTPTHTGNQPQHF
TRBJ2-7 | TRBV4-3 | CASSQDEGQGWYEQYF
TRBJ2-3 | TRBV11-1 | CASSLRPDRHESTDTQYF
TRBJ2-4 | TRBV29-1 | CSGTVAKNIQYF
TRBJ2-7 | TRBV15 | CATSRDMRESSYEQYF
TRBJ1-1 | TRBV27 | CASRTGGRTEAFF
TRBJ2-5 | TRBV27 | CASSPSTQGWEETQYF
TRBJ2-7 | TRBV27 | CASSFGLAGEQYF
TRBJ2-7 | TRBV7-9 | CASSLPGVNEQYF
TRBJ2-5 | TRBV7-9 | CASSLREGQETQYF
TRBJ2-1 | TRBV10-3 | CAINLTGFWLGNEQFF
TRBJ2-1 | TRBV2 | CASSEGGNRDPLEFF
TRBJ1-6 | TRBV6-5 | CASSYSANSPLHF
TRBJ2-7 | TRBV7-9 | CASSPPGPGSHEQYF
TRBJ2-7 | TRBV19 | CASSMGTASYEQYF
TRBJ2-7 | TRBV28 | CASSFPGSGVIEQYF
TRBJ2-7 | TRBV15 | CATSRDTSGSLLDEQYF
TRBJ2-3 | TRBV7-2 | CASSQWGGSTDTQYF
TRBJ2-7 | TRBV5-6 | CASSLGQGFYEQYF
TRBJ1-5 | TRBV7-9 | CASSPTGAQVPQHF
TRBJ1-4 | TRBV6-5 | CASRAIDSYEKLFF
TRBJ2-3 | TRBV2 | CASSHGGPRTDTQYF
TRBJ1-2 | TRBV4-1 | CASSQEGPRTGEGYTF
TRBJ1-1 | TRBV5-1 | CASSDRGRSYNTEAFF
TRBJ2-3 | TRBV19 | CASSSSWGLTDTQYF
TRBJ2-7 | TRBV7-2 | CASRSRDSSYEQYF
TRBJ2-7 | TRBV28 | CASSLFGREGTEQYF
TRBJ2-7 | TRBV2 | CASRLGTAYEQYF
TRBJ2-2 | TRBV6-6 | CASSYPDILNTGELFF
TRBJ2-7 | TRBV5-1 | CASSFVGPLASEQYF
TRBJ2-1 | TRBV5-1 | CASSTDREFTNEQFF
TRBJ1-2 | TRBV7-9 | CASSLDGGYTF
TRBJ2-1 | TRBV7-3 | CASSPSRAGGLNEQFF
TRBJ2-1 | TRBV2 | CASMGLAGHNEQFF